Each of the 3 T cell receptor beta chains below was sequenced from the same sample in a study of beta chain features in type 1 diabetes. As every portion of the isolated RNA was reverse transcribed, the sequencing read expressed TCRB transcripts. Generated by immunoSEQ multiplex PCR, the TCRdb table keeps only in-frame clones and is missing some. The sample lists some 500,000 clones; over 9.5% were seen once. Sequencing was carried out using naive CD4+ T cells from blood. These receptors all stem from a woman aged 18 to 35 in good health.

This chain connects TRBV28 to TRBJ2-5, with D tentatively TRBD1 or TRBD2 (5 bases each). Germline CDR1 is MDHEN and CDR2 is SYDVKM. V lost 6 bases to trimming and J lost 0 bases, with 17 bases between them. The CDR3 runs to 16 residues. The CDR3 DNA follows: TGTGCCAGCAGACCCTCGGGACCTAGGTACCAAGAGACCCAGTACTTC. Its translation is CASRPSGPRYQETQYF.

This clone was counted a few times. The DNA of the CDR3 is TGTGCCTGGAGTGCCGGGATTGGCTCCTACAATGAGCAGTTCTTC. Translation gives CAWSAGIGSYNEQFF. The rearrangement uses TRBV30 and TRBJ2-1, with TRBD2 as a possible D gene (5 bases). This CDR3 is built from 15 residues. V was trimmed by 1 base and J by 0 bases, leaving 10 bases between them. CDR1 is GTSNPN and CDR2 is SVGIG in the germline V gene (reference sequence).

Only a few counts were recorded for this clone. The J gene is TRBJ2-6, the V gene TRBV11-1; 12 bases are shared with TRBD1. Germline lookup yields CDR1 SGHAT and CDR2 FQDESV (reference sequence). The CDR3 covers 17 residues. The V gene end was trimmed by 5 bases and the J gene end by 1 base; junction bases not matched to a gene: 3. The CDR3 DNA reads as TGTGCCAGCAGCCCGGGACAGGGGGCGTCTGGGGCCAACGTCCTGACTTTC. Residues: CASSPGQGASGANVLTF.